This T cell receptor (beta chain) was found in a study of T cell responses to AZD1222 COVID-19 vaccine. Overall study results and limits: The repertoires were collected only after the peak T cell response. Nearly half of spike-specific TCRs reportedly go after variant regions that carry no mutations. Spike was spanned by vaccine-associated CD4 TCRs, with dominance at 160-218 and 743-854.

Sequenced by immunoSEQ multiplex PCR; TCRdb stores in-frame clones only, minus some. The sample carries 140,000 to 150,000 clones, about 86% recorded once. With respect to this clone: Its antigen is unidentified.

The J segment lost 4 bases and the V segment lost 7 bases, leaving 14 bases of the junction unmatched. This CDR3 is 16 amino acids long. In germline, CDR1 is LNHDA, CDR2 SQIVND (reference sequence). The sequencing here drew on peripheral blood, taken 28 days after the second AZD1222 dose. The sequence derives from an adult who received the AZD1222 COVID-19 vaccine. J is TRBJ2-3 and V is TRBV19, with TRBD1 identical over 7 bases. The CDR3 sequence is CASTRPGGSHPDTQYF. The CDR3 coding sequence is TGTGCCAGTACCCGCCCAGGGGGATCCCACCCAGATACGCAGTATTTT. Complete variable domain (other parts from reference TRBV19 and TRBJ2-3): DGGITQSPKYLFRKEGQNVTLSCEQNLNHDAMYWYRQDPGQGLRLIYYSQIVNDFQKGDIAEGYSVSREKKESFPLTVTSAQKNPTAFYLCASTRPGGSHPDTQYFGPGTRLTVL.